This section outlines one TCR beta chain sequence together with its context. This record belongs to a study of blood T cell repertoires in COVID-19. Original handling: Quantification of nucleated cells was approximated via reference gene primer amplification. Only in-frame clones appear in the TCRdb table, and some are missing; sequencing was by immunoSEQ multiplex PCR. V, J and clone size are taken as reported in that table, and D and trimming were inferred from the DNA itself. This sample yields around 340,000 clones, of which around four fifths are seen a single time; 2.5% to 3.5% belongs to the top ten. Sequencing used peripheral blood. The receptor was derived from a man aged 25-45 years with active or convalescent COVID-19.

CDR3 loop: CASSLGGGPLQLSYTF. CDR3 coding DNA: TGTGCCAGCAGCTTAGGGGGGGGACCCCTACAGCTGAGCTACACCTTC. This rearrangement joins TRBV7-2 to TRBJ1-2; possibly TRBD1 for D (5 bases). Germline CDR1 SGHTA, CDR2 FQGNSA. This CDR3 is 16 amino acids long. The germline V and J ends were trimmed by 1 base and 9 bases, with 21 bases remaining between them.